The 23 T cell receptor beta chains listed next were all sequenced from one sample in a study of early T cells in non-severe SARS-CoV-2 infection. A single record per CDR3 protein comes from TCRdb applying MiXCR to the 5' RACE reads. In the table there are 85,000 to 90,000 distinct CDR3 sequences, 13% to 15% of which are singletons. Sequencing used whole blood. All receptors derive from an adult who was a healthcare worker with PCR-confirmed SARS-CoV-2 infection or an uninfected control (not recorded which).

There are a few counts of this clonotype. The chain uses TRBV11-2 and TRBJ2-3, with 11 bases that match TRBD2. Germline trimming cut 0 bases from V and 2 bases from J; bases unmatched to any gene: 4. The CDR3 consists of 17 residues. Germline V CDR1 and CDR2: SGHAT, FQNNGV. The chain's CDR3 is CASSLDSSGRSTDTQYF. The CDR3 nucleotides are TGTGCCAGCAGCTTAGACTCTAGCGGGAGGTCCACAGATACGCAGTATTTT.

V usage is TRBV10-3 and J usage is TRBJ1-1, with a tentative D call TRBD1 (6 bases). V was trimmed by 4 bases and J by 0 bases, leaving 15 bases between them. The germline V gene encodes CDR1 ENHRY and CDR2 SYGVKD. The CDR3 has 16 residues. CDR3 residues: CAISATTGTLNTEAFF. CDR3 DNA: TGTGCCATCAGTGCGACGACCGGGACACTGAACACTGAAGCTTTCTTT.

This clonotype was counted a few times. The chain combines TRBV6-1 with TRBJ2-1; D is possibly TRBD1 (6 bases). Germline V CDR1 and CDR2: MNHNS, SASEGT. Trimming stripped 3 bases from V and 4 bases from J, with 16 bases between. The CDR3 is 16 amino acids. The CDR3 here is CASSDERTVRYNEQFF. CDR3 nucleotide sequence: TGTGCCAGCAGTGACGAAAGGACAGTAAGGTACAATGAGCAGTTCTTC.

This clonotype was counted many times. J is TRBJ2-7 and V is TRBV18; a weak D match, TRBD1 (7 bases). Germline V gene lookup returns CDR1 KGHSH and CDR2 LQKENI. The CDR3 is 15 residues long. Trimming shortened V by 4 bases and J by 4 bases, and 17 bases separated the two germline ends. The CDR3 is CASSRGRQGGYEQYF. DNA for the CDR3: TGTGCCAGCTCACGAGGCCGCCAGGGGGGTTACGAGCAGTACTTC. Using reference TRBV18 and TRBJ2-7 for the parts outside the CDR3, the full variable domain is NAGVMQNPRHLVRRRGQEARLRCSPMKGHSHVYWYRQLPEEGLKFMVYLQKENIIDESGMPKERFSAEFPKEGPSILRIQQVVRGDSAAYFCASSRGRQGGYEQYFGPGTRLTVT.

The chain combines TRBV7-9 with TRBJ2-7, with a tentative D call TRBD2 (6 bases). This CDR3 comprises 15 residues. Germline V CDR1 and CDR2: SEHNR, FQNEAQ (reference sequence). Trimming took 5 bases from V and 0 from J, leaving 14 bases between them. The CDR3 here is CASSEGTASSYEQYF. The CDR3 DNA sequence: TGTGCCAGCAGCGAAGGGACTGCGAGCTCCTACGAGCAGTACTTC.

This clonotype was observed a few times. V gene TRBV29-1 combines with J gene TRBJ2-7; 8 bases match TRBD1. The ends lost 5 bases at V and 3 bases at J; junction bases unmatched: 6. The CDR3 has 13 residues. Germline V gene sequence: CDR1 SQVTM, CDR2 ANQGSEA. The CDR3 coding sequence is TGCAGCGTTCGACGAACAGGGGGCTACGAGCAGTACTTC. Translated, it gives CSVRRTGGYEQYF.

This clonotype was counted a few times. The chain recombines TRBV4-1 with TRBJ2-1; 11 bases are shared with TRBD2. With 4 bases clipped from V and 1 base from J, the junction kept 3 bases outside the gene matches. There are 16 residues in the CDR3. Germline V lookup: CDR1 MGHRA, CDR2 YSYEKL. The CDR3 spells CASSPSGRTSYNEQFF. In nucleotides, the CDR3 is TGCGCCAGCAGCCCTAGCGGGAGGACATCCTACAATGAGCAGTTCTTC.

The chain employs TRBV6-6 and TRBJ2-7, with TRBD1 identical over 7 bases. V shed 0 bases, J shed 1 base, and the junction held 6 bases outside the gene matches. The CDR3 has 16 amino acids. Per germline, CDR1 MNHNY and CDR2 SVGAGI (reference sequence). CDR3 amino acids: CASSYSRQGSSYEQYF. CDR3 nucleotide sequence: TGTGCCAGCAGTTACTCGCGACAGGGTAGTTCCTACGAGCAGTACTTC.

The genes are TRBV29-1 and TRBJ2-1, with 8 bases aligning to TRBD1. With 4 bases clipped from V and 8 bases from J, the junction kept 7 bases outside the gene matches. CDR3 length equals 13 residues. Germline assignment: CDR1 SQVTM and CDR2 ANQGSEA. The CDR3 loop is CSVGRQGIDEQFF. In DNA, the CDR3 is TGCAGCGTTGGGAGACAGGGGATTGATGAGCAGTTCTTC.

This clonotype was detected a few times. V is TRBV5-1 and J is TRBJ1-4, with 7 bases matching TRBD1. Germline V gene lookup returns CDR1 SGHRS and CDR2 YFSETQ. V dropped 0 bases and J dropped 2; count of bases not matched to a gene: 10. The CDR3 runs 18 residues. CDR3 protein: CASSLAVRQGMTNEKLFF. CDR3 nucleotides: TGCGCCAGCAGCTTGGCCGTTCGACAGGGCATGACTAATGAAAAACTGTTTTTT. The complete variable domain, with remaining parts taken from reference TRBV5-1 and TRBJ1-4, reads KAGVTQTPRYLIKTRGQQVTLSCSPISGHRSVSWYQQTPGQGLQFLFEYFSETQRNKGNFPGRFSGRQFSNSRSEMNVSTLELGDSALYLCASSLAVRQGMTNEKLFFGSGTQLSVL.

This clonotype showed up just a few times. This sequence joins TRBV9 and TRBJ2-1, with unresolved D. Per germline, CDR1 SGDLS and CDR2 YYNGEE. The V end lost 0 bases, the J end lost 6 bases, and 7 bases lay between the germline ends. CDR3 length equals 13 residues. Written as DNA, the CDR3 is TGTGCCAGCAGCGTAGGACTGGGCAATGAGCAGTTCTTC. It translates to CASSVGLGNEQFF.

The chain employs TRBV30 and TRBJ1-5; D not certain. V gave up 8 bases and J gave up 2 bases, with 16 bases separating them. Germline V lookup: CDR1 GTSNPN, CDR2 SVGIG (reference sequence). This CDR3 is 14 amino acids long. CDR3 loop: CALRPRGGNQPQHF. CDR3 nucleotide sequence: TGTGCCCTAAGGCCACGCGGGGGCAATCAGCCCCAGCATTTT. Drawing the rest from reference TRBV30 and TRBJ1-5, the complete variable domain is SQTIHQWPATLVQPVGSPLSLECTVEGTSNPNLYWYRQAAGRGLQLLFYSVGIGQISSEVPQNLSASRPQDRQFILSSKKLLLSDSGFYLCALRPRGGNQPQHFGDGTRLSIL.

This clonotype was observed a few times. V is TRBV7-8 and J is TRBJ1-6; D gene ambiguous. Trimming shortened V by 2 bases and J by 4 bases, and 6 bases separated the two germline ends. The CDR3 extends over 14 amino acids. Germline-derived CDR1 and CDR2 are SGHVS and FQNEAQ. CDR3 residues: CASSLTVYNSPLHF. As DNA, the CDR3 is TGTGCCAGCAGCTTAACAGTTTATAATTCACCCCTCCACTTT.

This clonotype turned up a few times. V and J are TRBV10-3 and TRBJ2-3; D is unresolved. Germline assignment: CDR1 ENHRY and CDR2 SYGVKD. The CDR3 contains 14 residues. The ends were cut back, 6 bases at V and 0 bases at J, with 10 bases in the middle. CDR3 loop: CAISGAFSTDTQYF. The CDR3 coding sequence is TGTGCCATCAGCGGAGCTTTTAGCACAGATACGCAGTATTTT.

This clonotype has more than one count but fewer than ten. The chain recombines TRBV3-1 with TRBJ2-7, with D tentatively TRBD2 (5 bases). The ends were cut back, 1 base at V and 5 bases at J, with 12 bases in the middle. This CDR3 spans 14 amino acids. Germline V lookup: CDR1 LGHDT, CDR2 YNNKEL (reference sequence). The CDR3 reads CASSQGLRAHEQYF. CDR3 nucleotide sequence: TGTGCCAGCAGCCAAGGACTGCGGGCCCACGAGCAGTACTTC.

A few counts support this clonotype. The genes are TRBV11-2 and TRBJ1-1, with D perhaps TRBD1 (5 bases). The V and J ends lost 0 bases and 0 bases respectively, with 8 bases between them. Germline CDR1 and CDR2: SGHAT and FQNNGV. The CDR3 is 15 residues long. The CDR3 reads CASSLDGTVNTEAFF. CDR3 DNA sequence: TGTGCCAGCAGCTTAGATGGGACGGTGAACACTGAAGCTTTCTTT.

The V and J genes are TRBV7-6 and TRBJ2-1; D remains ambiguous. Germline V gene lookup returns CDR1 SGHVS and CDR2 FNYEAQ. This CDR3 has 15 residues. V lost 2 bases to trimming and J lost 8 bases, with 16 bases between them. CDR3 bases: TGTGCCAGCAGCTTATCGGTTGCGGCGAACGATGAGCAGTTCTTC. Translated, it gives CASSLSVAANDEQFF.

The J gene is TRBJ2-1, the V gene TRBV27; 8 bases match TRBD1. The trim removed 4 bases at V and 7 bases at J, leaving 0 bases unmatched. CDR1 and CDR2 from the germline V gene are MNHEY and SMNVEV (reference sequence). This CDR3 comprises 12 residues. CDR3 amino acids: CASSWTGNEQFF. In nucleotides, the CDR3 is TGTGCCAGCAGTTGGACAGGGAATGAGCAGTTCTTC.

J is TRBJ2-7 and V is TRBV29-1; D gene uncertain. The CDR3 is 12 amino acids. V was trimmed by 7 bases and J by 2 bases, leaving 12 bases between them. Germline assignment: CDR1 SQVTM and CDR2 ANQGSEA. The CDR3, as DNA: TGCAGCGATAGGGTCAGAACCTACGAGCAGTACTTC. It translates to CSDRVRTYEQYF.

This clonotype was seen a handful of times. The rearrangement links TRBV11-2 to TRBJ2-7; the D is unclear. V lost 0 bases and J 4 bases, leaving 10 bases between the germline ends. The CDR3 is made up of 14 amino acids. From germline, CDR1 is SGHAT and CDR2 FQNNGV. This CDR3 is CASSLELSEYEQYF. DNA of the CDR3: TGTGCCAGCAGCTTAGAACTTTCAGAGTACGAGCAGTACTTC. The whole variable domain, remainder taken from reference TRBV11-2 and TRBJ2-7, is EAGVAQSPRYKIIEKRQSVAFWCNPISGHATLYWYQQILGQGPKLLIQFQNNGVVDDSQLPKDRFSAERLKGVDSTLKIQPAKLEDSAVYLCASSLELSEYEQYFGPGTRLTVT.

This clonotype was picked up a small number of times. The V call is TRBV19, the J call TRBJ1-5; D call uncertain. CDR1 is LNHDA, CDR2 SQIVND, per germline (reference sequence). Deletions cut 3 bases from V and 0 bases from J, with 12 bases between. The CDR3 is made up of 16 amino acids. CDR3 coding DNA: TGTGCCAGTAGTATTTTGGGAGGGAGTAGCAATCAGCCCCAGCATTTT. Its translation: CASSILGGSSNQPQHF. Full variable domain (outside the CDR3, taken from reference TRBV19 and TRBJ1-5): DGGITQSPKYLFRKEGQNVTLSCEQNLNHDAMYWYRQDPGQGLRLIYYSQIVNDFQKGDIAEGYSVSREKKESFPLTVTSAQKNPTAFYLCASSILGGSSNQPQHFGDGTRLSIL.

This chain links TRBV29-1 with TRBJ1-3; possible D gene TRBD1, 6 bases. The CDR3 totals 14 residues. From germline, CDR1 is SQVTM and CDR2 ANQGSEA. Trimming cost V 0 bases and J 8 bases, with 14 bases left between them. CDR3 DNA: TGCAGCGTTGAAGATCTAGGGGGGCTGGACACCATATATTTT. Its translation is CSVEDLGGLDTIYF.

This sequence joins TRBV2 and TRBJ2-5; D may be TRBD2 (6 bases). V lost 1 base to trimming and J lost 0 bases, with 12 bases between them. This CDR3 contains 16 residues. Germline values: CDR1 SNHLY, CDR2 FYNNEI. CDR3 in DNA: TGTGCCAGCAGTGAAGACTGGACTACCTACCAAGAGACCCAGTACTTC. Protein: CASSEDWTTYQETQYF. Together with reference TRBV2 and TRBJ2-5, the CDR3 gives the full variable domain: EPEVTQTPSHQVTQMGQEVILRCVPISNHLYFYWYRQILGQKVEFLVSFYNNEISEKSEIFDDQFSVERPDGSNFTLKIRSTKLEDSAMYFCASSEDWTTYQETQYFGPGTRLLVL.